This passage covers 18 T cell receptor beta chains from one sample sequenced in a study of T cell responses to AZD1222 COVID-19 vaccine. Method: immunoSEQ multiplex PCR; TCRdb's copy keeps in-frame clones and lacks some. Of fewer than 180,000 clones listed, roughly nine tenths are singletons. The material sequenced was peripheral blood, taken 28 days after the second AZD1222 dose. The receptors here all came from an adult who received the AZD1222 COVID-19 vaccine.

J is TRBJ2-5 and V is TRBV27, with D perhaps TRBD2 (7 bases). This CDR3 comprises 15 residues. CDR1 MNHEY and CDR2 SMNVEV come from the germline V gene (reference sequence). Trimming left V 6 bases short and J 5 bases short, with 19 bases between. CDR3 coding DNA: TGTGCCAGCAGGCCTAGCGGAGGGGGGGGTGAGACCCAGTACTTC. It codes for CASRPSGGGGETQYF.

This rearrangement joins TRBV5-5 to TRBJ2-7, with 12 bases matching TRBD1. After removal of 4 bases from V and 4 bases from J, the junction contained 6 bases not matched to a gene. The CDR3 consists of 15 residues. CDR1 SGHKS and CDR2 YYEKEE come from the germline V gene (reference sequence). CDR3 sequence (DNA): TGTGCCAGCAGCCATCGGGACAGGGGGCAGTACGAGCAGTACTTC. As protein: CASSHRDRGQYEQYF.

The gene calls are TRBV9 and TRBJ2-6; D ambiguous. V was pared by 7 bases and J by 2 bases, with 7 bases between. This CDR3 spans 13 amino acids. Germline V gives CDR1 SGDLS, CDR2 YYNGEE. The CDR3 nucleotides are TGTGCCAGCGGGTCCCCTGGGGCCAACGTCCTGACTTTC. Translated: CASGSPGANVLTF.

The chain couples TRBV27 to TRBJ1-1; D uncertain. The CDR3 is made up of 13 amino acids. The germline V gene encodes CDR1 MNHEY and CDR2 SMNVEV (reference sequence). The V end lost 2 bases, the J end lost 4 bases, and 8 bases lay between the germline ends. The CDR3 protein is CASSLGSTTEAFF. CDR3 sequence (DNA): TGTGCCAGCAGTTTAGGGAGTACCACTGAAGCTTTCTTT.

In DNA, the CDR3 is TGCGCCAGCAGTGAGTCGAAAGGACAGGGGTACTACGAGCAGTACTTC. Encoded protein: CASSESKGQGYYEQYF. The chain recombines TRBV10-1 with TRBJ2-7, with 9 bases aligning to TRBD1. With V trimmed by 0 bases and J by 3 bases, 6 bases remained unmatched. CDR3 length: 16 residues. Germline values: CDR1 WNHNN, CDR2 SYGVQD (reference sequence).

J is TRBJ2-3 and V is TRBV10-3; a possible D gene is TRBD2 (5 bases). Looked up from germline, CDR1 is ENHRY and CDR2 is SYGVKD. V lost 7 bases, J lost 3 bases, and 8 bases lay in between. The CDR3 contains 12 residues. In nucleotides, the CDR3 is TGTGCCATCAACGGCGGGACAGATACGCAGTATTTT. Translating gives CAINGGTDTQYF.

The rearrangement joins TRBV29-1 to TRBJ1-5, with 10 bases matching TRBD1. The CDR3 totals 15 residues. CDR1 is SQVTM and CDR2 is ANQGSEA in the germline V gene. The CDR3 DNA follows: TGCATTAGCCCCCAGAGGACAGGGGGGCATCAGCCCCAGCATTTT. Translation: CISPQRTGGHQPQHF.

The V call is TRBV4-2, the J call TRBJ2-1, with TRBD2 matching over 9 bases. The CDR3 loop spans 19 amino acids. V was pared by 0 bases and J by 7 bases, with 16 bases of the junction left unmatched. Germline values: CDR1 LGHNA, CDR2 YNFKEQ. DNA of the CDR3: TGTGCCAGCAGCCAAGACCCCCCGATGGCGGGAGGGCCTGGGAATGAGCAGTTCTTC. This gives the protein CASSQDPPMAGGPGNEQFF.

V gene TRBV28 combines with J gene TRBJ2-1, with D possibly matching TRBD2 (6 bases). Germline V gene lookup returns CDR1 MDHEN and CDR2 SYDVKM. The germline V and J ends were trimmed by 1 base and 8 bases, with 15 bases remaining between them. CDR3 length: 15 residues. CDR3: CASSLLADLRDEQFF. The CDR3 nucleotides are TGTGCCAGCAGTTTATTAGCGGACCTTAGGGATGAGCAGTTCTTC.

This sequence joins TRBV11-2 and TRBJ1-3; unclear D gene. V gave up 4 bases and J gave up 0 bases, with 7 bases separating them. This CDR3 has 14 amino acids. In germline, CDR1 is SGHAT, CDR2 FQNNGV. Here the CDR3 reads CASSSSISGNTIYF. The DNA of the CDR3 is TGTGCCAGCAGCTCCAGCATCTCTGGAAACACCATATATTTT.

This chain uses TRBV3-1 (or the pseudogene TRBV3-2) with TRBJ2-7; 7 bases are shared with TRBD2. The V and J ends lost 4 bases and 4 bases, in that order; junction bases with no gene match: 4. There are 13 residues in the CDR3. The germline CDR1 and CDR2 sequences are LGHDT and YNNKEL (reference sequence). The CDR3 DNA is TGTGCCAGCAGCCGGACTAGAATATACGAGCAGTACTTC. This translates into CASSRTRIYEQYF.

The J gene is TRBJ2-2, the V gene TRBV25-1; D perhaps matches TRBD1 (5 bases). The CDR3 sequence is 15 residues long. V lost 4 bases, J lost 0 bases, and 9 bases lay in between. The germline CDR1 and CDR2 sequences are MGHDK and SYGVNS. Here the CDR3 DNA reads TGTGCCAGCAGTGTCACAGGTTCGAACACCGGGGAGCTGTTTTTT. This codes for CASSVTGSNTGELFF.

This clone was seen a single time. V usage is TRBV5-1 and J usage is TRBJ1-1; maybe TRBD1 (6 bases). The CDR3 extends over 13 amino acids. Germline V gene sequence: CDR1 SGHRS, CDR2 YFSETQ. The V end was cut by 4 bases, the J end by 4 bases, with 11 bases between. CDR3 DNA sequence: TGCGCCAGCAGCCCGATGGACAGCACTGAAGCTTTCTTT. Protein sequence: CASSPMDSTEAFF.

The chain couples TRBV7-2 to TRBJ1-6; D possibly corresponds to TRBD1 (6 bases). The CDR3 loop spans 15 amino acids. V was trimmed by 11 bases and J by 6 bases, leaving 20 bases between them. Germline CDR1 reads SGHTA; CDR2 reads FQGNSA. The CDR3 spells CAGAPGGAGNSPLHF. CDR3 in DNA: TGTGCCGGGGCCCCCGGGGGCGCCGGTAATTCACCCCTCCACTTT.

In nucleotides, the CDR3 is TGTGCCAGCAGTTCCTCCGGGACGCTCTACGAGCAGTACTTC. This gives the protein CASSSSGTLYEQYF. The chain combines TRBV6-5 with TRBJ2-7; D may correspond to TRBD1 or TRBD2 (5 bases each). The CDR3 runs 14 residues. From germline, CDR1 is MNHEY and CDR2 SVGAGI. V was shortened by 4 bases and J by 3 bases, with 13 bases between the two germline ends.

The chain employs TRBV3-1 (or the pseudogene TRBV3-2) and TRBJ2-2; D not resolved. Germline V gene sequence: CDR1 LGHDT, CDR2 YNNKEL (reference sequence). The CDR3 consists of 15 residues. The V end lost 1 base, the J end lost 4 bases, and 10 bases lay between the germline ends. CDR3 coding DNA: TGTGCCAGCAGCCAAGCGGGCGGCGGCACCGGGGAGCTGTTTTTT. The encoded protein is CASSQAGGGTGELFF.

The chain employs TRBV18 and TRBJ2-7; 7 bases agree with TRBD2. The length of the CDR3 is 16 residues. Germline-derived CDR1 and CDR2 are KGHSH and LQKENI. Losses at the gene ends were 1 base for V and 0 bases for J; bases not matched to a gene: 6. The CDR3 loop is CASSPLSGLSSYEQYF. The CDR3 region has the DNA TGTGCCAGCTCACCACTTAGCGGGTTGAGCTCCTACGAGCAGTACTTC.

The chain joins TRBV18 to TRBJ2-2; TRBD1 agrees at 11 bases. V gave up 3 bases and J gave up 0 bases; unmatched junction bases: 3. This CDR3 region has 17 residues. Germline assignment: CDR1 KGHSH and CDR2 LQKENI. CDR3 in amino acids: CASSPRTGGANTGELFF. The CDR3 region has the DNA TGTGCCAGCTCACCCCGGACAGGGGGCGCGAACACCGGGGAGCTGTTTTTT.